This T cell receptor (beta chain) was identified in a study of T cell repertoires in cytomegalovirus infection. Study information: CMV infection plus the matching HLA type was flagged by public TCR beta signatures.

The CDR3 is 15 amino acids. The V end was cut by 4 bases, the J end by 2 bases, with 15 bases between. Per the germline V gene, CDR1 is MNHEY and CDR2 is SMNVEV (reference sequence). Many counts were recorded for this clonotype. Its antigen is undetermined. Whole-study results and caveats: What dominated the ex vivo response were HLA-C-restricted CMV-specific TCR beta clonotypes.

TCRdb fed the reads into MiXCR, producing one record per CDR3 protein. The sample consists of 350,000 to 500,000 distinct CDR3 sequences, approximately 30% of them appearing once. Sequenced material: PBMCs. This receptor was obtained from a human donor in good health (CMV status not recorded). Some clones in this sample may be carry-over from other donors' samples. The chain links TRBV27 to TRBJ2-7; D gene uncertain. CDR3 nucleotides: TGTGCCAGCAGTTACATTGTCAGGCCCCCCTACGAGCAGTACTTC. Encoded protein: CASSYIVRPPYEQYF.